Presented here are 13 T cell receptor beta chains from one specimen sequenced in a study of identical twins. TCRdb re-called the 5' RACE reads with MiXCR, one entry per CDR3 protein. The data contain approximately 600,000 distinct CDR3 sequences, 7% to 7.5% of them singletons. The same sample was also studied in work on yellow fever vaccine responses in identical twins.

Sequencing was done on a sample of PBMCs. All receptors come from a woman younger than 30 in good health.

This chain uses TRBV20-1 with TRBJ1-3; no clear D gene. CDR3 length equals 12 residues. CDR1 and CDR2 from the germline V gene are DFQATT and SNEGSKA (reference sequence). V was cut by 6 bases and J by 0 bases, with 6 bases left in between. CDR3 bases: TGCAGTGCGGTAGACTCTGGAAACACCATATATTTT. This sequence encodes CSAVDSGNTIYF.

This clonotype was seen ten or more times. The V gene is TRBV20-1, the J gene TRBJ1-2; D unclear. Germline V lookup: CDR1 DFQATT, CDR2 SNEGSKA (reference sequence). V was pared by 3 bases and J by 7 bases, with 6 bases between. This CDR3 region has 10 residues. Here the CDR3 reads CSARTGGYTF. DNA of the CDR3: TGCAGTGCTAGGACGGGTGGCTACACCTTC.

This clonotype came up many times. The gene calls are TRBV11-2 and TRBJ1-5; D gene ambiguous. Trimming removed 4 bases at V and 7 bases at J, with 11 bases between. The CDR3 is 13 amino acids. Germline V CDR1 and CDR2: SGHAT, FQNNGV. Here the CDR3 DNA reads TGTGCCAGCAGCTGGGCAGAAGGGCAGCCCCAGCATTTT. Translation gives CASSWAEGQPQHF.

J is TRBJ2-2 and V is TRBV20-1, with D uncertain. The V gene lost 1 base and the J gene lost 1 base, with 7 bases spanning the gap. The CDR3 has 14 amino acids. Germline assignment: CDR1 DFQATT and CDR2 SNEGSKA (reference sequence). For the CDR3, the DNA is TGCAGTGCTAGAGGCCAGTTGAACACCGGGGAGCTGTTTTTT. It specifies CSARGQLNTGELFF.

V gene TRBV6-1 combines with J gene TRBJ2-1, with 7 bases fitting TRBD2. J lost 3 bases, V lost 6 bases, and 11 bases had no gene match. Germline loops: CDR1 MNHNS, CDR2 SASEGT. The CDR3 length is 16 residues. CDR3 region: CASRSETSDYYNEQFF. The CDR3 DNA follows: TGTGCCAGCAGATCGGAAACTAGCGATTACTACAATGAGCAGTTCTTC.

This clonotype has a handful of counts. The gene calls are TRBV11-2 and TRBJ1-4, with D possibly TRBD1 on 5 matching bases. Trimming shortened V by 1 base and J by 8 bases, and 14 bases separated the two germline ends. The V gene's germline CDR1 is SGHAT and CDR2 FQNNGV. The CDR3 runs to 15 residues. The CDR3: CASSLGGPWKEKLFF. The CDR3 region has the DNA TGTGCCAGCAGCTTAGGGGGACCTTGGAAGGAAAAACTGTTTTTT.

In this sample, this clonotype turned up a few times. CDR3 sequence reads: CSVARQGAADTQYF. CDR3 in DNA: TGCAGCGTCGCTAGACAGGGGGCAGCGGATACGCAGTATTTT. The rearrangement joins TRBV29-1 to TRBJ2-3, with TRBD1 matching 10 bases. The germline V gene has CDR1 SQVTM and CDR2 ANQGSEA. The CDR3 has 14 residues. The V segment lost 6 bases and the J segment 6 bases; nucleotides outside the gene matches: 9.

This clonotype was seen a few times. The chain's CDR3 is CASSEKGNFYEQYF. The CDR3 DNA is TGTGCCAGCAGTGAGAAGGGCAACTTCTACGAGCAGTACTTC. The rearrangement joins TRBV2 to TRBJ2-7; no reliable D call. Germline CDR1 and CDR2: SNHLY and FYNNEI. Trimming left V 3 bases short and J 3 bases short, with 12 bases between. CDR3 length: 14 residues.

This chain connects TRBV27 to TRBJ2-3; unclear D gene. The V gene's germline CDR1 is MNHEY and CDR2 SMNVEV (reference sequence). Trimming shortened V by 3 bases and J by 2 bases, and 12 bases separated the two germline ends. The CDR3 sequence is 15 residues long. The CDR3 DNA reads as TGTGCCAGCAGTTTGTTTCTGGCCGCCACAGATACGCAGTATTTT. Translation gives CASSLFLAATDTQYF.

The chain combines TRBV7-2 with TRBJ2-1; D uncertain. Germline V CDR1 and CDR2: SGHTA, FQGNSA. V was shortened by 2 bases and J by 9 bases, with 5 bases between the two germline ends. The length of the CDR3 is 11 residues. CDR3 coding DNA: TGTGCCAGCAGCTTAATCCTTGAGCAGTTCTTC. Translating it yields CASSLILEQFF.

This clonotype was picked up a small number of times. The chain carries TRBV5-1 and TRBJ1-2, with a weak D call TRBD1 (6 bases). The length of the CDR3 is 13 residues. Trimming removed 0 bases at V and 6 bases at J, with 9 bases between. Looked up from germline, CDR1 is SGHRS and CDR2 is YFSETQ. The CDR3 reads CASSLGWTDGYTF. The CDR3 nucleotides are TGCGCCAGCAGCTTGGGTTGGACAGATGGCTACACCTTC.

This clonotype was found many times. The chain couples TRBV20-1 to TRBJ1-2; D not certain. Germline loops: CDR1 DFQATT, CDR2 SNEGSKA (reference sequence). The CDR3 has 13 amino acids. V was trimmed by 3 bases and J by 10 bases, leaving 18 bases between them. The CDR3 DNA reads TGCAGTGCTAGCCCCCCCGGCAGGCGCGACTACACCTTC. It is translated as CSASPPGRRDYTF.

This clonotype was counted between two and nine times. At one end the junction does not follow the germline gene, possibly because of a read error. The chain employs TRBV6-1 and TRBJ2-5; weak D call: TRBD2 (5 bases). Germline CDR1 MNHNS, CDR2 SASEGT. The CDR3 contains 15 residues. Written as DNA, the CDR3 is TGTGCCAGCAGTGAGGTAGTAGCGTTGGAAGAGACCCAGTATTTC. Encoded protein: CASSEVVALEETQYF.